The 7 T cell receptor beta chains reported below all come from one sample, sequenced in a study of shared clonotypes between healthy human individuals. Produced via immunoSEQ multiplex PCR; TCRdb's table is partial and in-frame only. The repertoire holds about 2 million clones, with approximately 95% as singletons. The sequenced sample was naive CD4+ T cells sorted from blood. Stated subset: CD45RA+ positively selected. These receptor sequences come from a man between 18 and 29 years old in good health.

The V and J genes are TRBV27 and TRBJ1-2; D not certain. The V end lost 1 base, the J end lost 3 bases, and 12 bases lay between the germline ends. Germline V gives CDR1 MNHEY, CDR2 SMNVEV (reference sequence). This CDR3 region has 15 residues. CDR3 in amino acids: CASSLLAGNDYGYTF. The CDR3 nucleotides are TGTGCCAGCAGTTTATTAGCGGGGAACGACTATGGCTACACCTTC.

The V and J genes are TRBV2 and TRBJ2-4, with D maybe TRBD1 (5 bases). The CDR3 length is 13 residues. The V and J ends lost 6 bases and 6 bases respectively, with 12 bases between them. The germline V gene has CDR1 SNHLY and CDR2 FYNNEI. The CDR3 here is CASRDSAGNIQYF. Written as DNA, the CDR3 is TGTGCCAGCAGAGACAGTGCCGGAAACATTCAGTACTTC.

In DNA, the CDR3 is TGTGCCAGTAGTACATGGAGGGCCAACTACAATGAGCAGTTCTTC. Protein product: CASSTWRANYNEQFF. The chain uses TRBV19 and TRBJ2-1, with D possibly TRBD2 on 6 matching bases. The germline CDR1 and CDR2 sequences are LNHDA and SQIVND (reference sequence). The CDR3 has 15 residues. The V end was cut by 4 bases, the J end by 3 bases, with 13 bases between.

The chain uses TRBV2 and TRBJ2-3; TRBD2 is a possible D gene (6 bases). The CDR3 is made up of 13 amino acids. Germline V gene lookup returns CDR1 SNHLY and CDR2 FYNNEI. V was pared by 9 bases and J by 2 bases, with 12 bases between. CDR3 in amino acids: CASFVAVTDTQYF. In nucleotides, the CDR3 is TGTGCCAGTTTTGTAGCGGTCACAGATACGCAGTATTTT.

Remarks on this clone: This may stem from a read error, because a much larger clone lies one nucleotide away. The rearrangement links TRBV6-5 to TRBJ2-6; D is ambiguous. V lost 6 bases, J lost 1 base, and 1 base lay in between. The CDR3 runs 12 residues. The germline V gene has CDR1 MNHEY and CDR2 SVGAGI. CDR3 region: CASRSGANVLTF. The CDR3 nucleotides read TGTGCCAGCAGATCTGGGGCCAACGTCCTGACTTTC.

This clone appeared once. This chain joins TRBV28 and TRBJ1-5; possible D gene TRBD1, 5 bases. Trimming shortened V by 4 bases and J by 3 bases, and 10 bases separated the two germline ends. From germline, CDR1 is MDHEN and CDR2 SYDVKM. The CDR3 runs 14 residues. The CDR3 coding sequence is TGTGCCAGCAGTTGGGGACGGATCAATCAGCCCCAGCATTTT. The encoded protein is CASSWGRINQPQHF.

This clone was recorded once. The chain links TRBV5-1 to TRBJ1-3; D is undetermined. This CDR3 contains 14 residues. Germline CDR1 reads SGHRS; CDR2 reads YFSETQ. With 0 bases removed from V and 4 bases from J, the gap between germline ends came to 8 bases. The CDR3 region has the DNA TGCGCCAGCAGCTTGGTGTCCCAAGGAAACACCATATATTTT. Protein: CASSLVSQGNTIYF.